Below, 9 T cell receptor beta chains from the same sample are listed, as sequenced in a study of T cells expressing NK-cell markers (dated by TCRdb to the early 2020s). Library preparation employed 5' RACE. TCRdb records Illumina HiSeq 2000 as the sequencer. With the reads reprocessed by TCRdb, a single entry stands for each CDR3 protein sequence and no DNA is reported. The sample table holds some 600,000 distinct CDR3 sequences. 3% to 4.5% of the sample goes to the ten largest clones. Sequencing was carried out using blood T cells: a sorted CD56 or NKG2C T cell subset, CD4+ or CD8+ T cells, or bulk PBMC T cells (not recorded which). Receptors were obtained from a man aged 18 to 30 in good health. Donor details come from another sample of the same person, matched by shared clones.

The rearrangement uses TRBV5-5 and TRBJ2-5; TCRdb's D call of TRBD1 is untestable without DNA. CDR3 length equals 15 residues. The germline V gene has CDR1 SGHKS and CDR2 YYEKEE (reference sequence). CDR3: CASSSFRTGQETQYF. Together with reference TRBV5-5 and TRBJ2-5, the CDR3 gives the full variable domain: DAGVTQSPTHLIKTRGQQVTLRCSPISGHKSVSWYQQVLGQGPQFIFQYYEKEERGRGNFPDRFSARQFPNYSSELNVNALLLGDSALYLCASSSFRTGQETQYFGPGTRLLVL.

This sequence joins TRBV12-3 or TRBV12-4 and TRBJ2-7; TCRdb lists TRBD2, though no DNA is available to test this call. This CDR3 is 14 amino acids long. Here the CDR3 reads CASSLGGTYYEQYF.

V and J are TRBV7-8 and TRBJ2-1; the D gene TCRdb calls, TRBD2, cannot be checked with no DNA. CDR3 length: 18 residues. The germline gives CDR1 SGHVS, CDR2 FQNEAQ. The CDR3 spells CASSPRRLAASSYNEQFF.

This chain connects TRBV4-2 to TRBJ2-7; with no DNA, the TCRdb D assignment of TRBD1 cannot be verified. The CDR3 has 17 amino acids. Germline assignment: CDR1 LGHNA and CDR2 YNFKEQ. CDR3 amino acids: CASSPEQIGDRPYEQYF.

The CDR3 sequence: CASSPRIVPGYIQYF. This chain joins TRBV12-3 or TRBV12-4 and TRBJ2-4; TCRdb reports TRBD1, a call that lacks DNA to check it against. CDR3 length: 15 amino acids.

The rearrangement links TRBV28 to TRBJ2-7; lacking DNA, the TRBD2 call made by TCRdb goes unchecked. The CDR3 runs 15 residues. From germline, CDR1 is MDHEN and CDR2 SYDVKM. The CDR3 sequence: CASSRSGDLTYEQYF.

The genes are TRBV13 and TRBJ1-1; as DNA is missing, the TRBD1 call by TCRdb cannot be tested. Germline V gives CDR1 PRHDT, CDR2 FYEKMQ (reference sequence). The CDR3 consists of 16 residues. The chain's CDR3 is CASSLRGTGAWTEAFF.

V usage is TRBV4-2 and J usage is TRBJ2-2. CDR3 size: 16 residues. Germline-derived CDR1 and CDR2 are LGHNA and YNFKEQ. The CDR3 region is CASSQELATNTGELFF.

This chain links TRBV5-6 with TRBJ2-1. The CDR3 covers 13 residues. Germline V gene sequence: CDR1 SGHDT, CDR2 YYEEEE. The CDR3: CASSLVIDNEQFF.